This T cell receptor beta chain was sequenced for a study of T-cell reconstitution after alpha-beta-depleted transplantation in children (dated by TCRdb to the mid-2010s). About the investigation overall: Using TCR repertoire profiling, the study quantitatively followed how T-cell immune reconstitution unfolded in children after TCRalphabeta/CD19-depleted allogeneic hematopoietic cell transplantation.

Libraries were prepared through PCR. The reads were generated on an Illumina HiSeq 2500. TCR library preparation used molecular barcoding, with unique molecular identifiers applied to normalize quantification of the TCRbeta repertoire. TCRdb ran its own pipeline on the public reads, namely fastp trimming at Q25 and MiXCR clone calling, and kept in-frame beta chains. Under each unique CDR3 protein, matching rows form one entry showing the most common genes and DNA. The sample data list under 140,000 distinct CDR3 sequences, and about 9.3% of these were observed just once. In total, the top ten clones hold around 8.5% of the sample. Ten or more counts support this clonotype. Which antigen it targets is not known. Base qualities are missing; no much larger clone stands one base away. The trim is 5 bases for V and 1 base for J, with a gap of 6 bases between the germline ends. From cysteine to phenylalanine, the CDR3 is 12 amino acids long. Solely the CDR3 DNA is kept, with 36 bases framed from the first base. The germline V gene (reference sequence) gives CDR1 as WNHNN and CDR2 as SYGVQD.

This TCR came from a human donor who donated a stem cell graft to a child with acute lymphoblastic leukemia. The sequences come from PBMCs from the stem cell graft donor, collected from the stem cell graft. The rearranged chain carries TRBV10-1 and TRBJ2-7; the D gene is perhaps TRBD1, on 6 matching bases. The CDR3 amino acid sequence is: CASSTGSYEQYF. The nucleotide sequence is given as TGCGCCAGCAGTACAGGGTCCTACGAGCAGTACTTC.